The rows below give T cell receptor beta chains drawn from one sample of a study of cytotoxic CD8 clonotypes in ibrutinib-treated CLL. Clones were sequenced by immunoSEQ multiplex PCR, and TCRdb holds only the in-frame ones, with some missing. This repertoire shows 270,000 or so clones, more than 70% found once; its top ten account for roughly 6%. Here the sequenced sample was PBMCs, taken at disease progression, from a patient treated with ibrutinib. These receptors were obtained from a human donor with chronic lymphocytic leukemia. Both conserved end residues are part of each CDR3. The order of the fields is V gene, clone size, J gene, CDR3 length, CDR3 protein. Some rows have no size entry. The others give once, few or many, or a class for an expanded clone.

V gene: TRBV15; clone size: once; J gene: TRBJ2-3; CDR3 length: 16; CDR3 protein: CATSRGDTRQGDTQYF
V gene: TRBV27; clone size: .; J gene: TRBJ2-7; CDR3 length: 15; CDR3 protein: CASSLGAGGSYEQYF
V gene: TRBV7-2; clone size: .; J gene: TRBJ2-1; CDR3 length: 13; CDR3 protein: CASSLTRLATEFF
V gene: TRBV27; clone size: few; J gene: TRBJ2-1; CDR3 length: 13; CDR3 protein: CASSLGTYNEQFF
V gene: TRBV6-6; clone size: .; J gene: TRBJ2-7; CDR3 length: 15; CDR3 protein: CASSTAGSRVYEQYF
V gene: TRBV2; clone size: .; J gene: TRBJ1-2; CDR3 length: 13; CDR3 protein: CASSEVAGVRYTF
V gene: TRBV11-2; clone size: .; J gene: TRBJ2-7; CDR3 length: 13; CDR3 protein: CASSRQGVYEQYF
V gene: TRBV5-1; clone size: .; J gene: TRBJ2-5; CDR3 length: 15; CDR3 protein: CASSVPWGGGETQYF
V gene: TRBV4-1; clone size: .; J gene: TRBJ2-4; CDR3 length: 18; CDR3 protein: CASSPLGPRRGSKNIQYF
V gene: TRBV25-1; clone size: .; J gene: TRBJ2-7; CDR3 length: 16; CDR3 protein: CASSDVSTGITYEQYF
V gene: TRBV7-9; clone size: .; J gene: TRBJ2-7; CDR3 length: 13; CDR3 protein: CASSRAGSGEQYF
V gene: TRBV7-9; clone size: once; J gene: TRBJ2-5; CDR3 length: 13; CDR3 protein: CASRPRLQETQYF
V gene: TRBV4-1; clone size: .; J gene: TRBJ2-7; CDR3 length: 13; CDR3 protein: CASSQGRPHEQYF
V gene: TRBV6-5; clone size: .; J gene: TRBJ1-6; CDR3 length: 14; CDR3 protein: CASSYTNDNSPLHF
V gene: TRBV6-5; clone size: .; J gene: TRBJ2-7; CDR3 length: 14; CDR3 protein: CASSYHSKEYEQYF
V gene: TRBV29-1; clone size: .; J gene: .; CDR3 length: 13; CDR3 protein: CSVITGEGYEQYF
V gene: TRBV7-8; clone size: .; J gene: TRBJ1-2; CDR3 length: 14; CDR3 protein: CASSLERLGPGYTF
V gene: TRBV20-1; clone size: .; J gene: TRBJ1-1; CDR3 length: 11; CDR3 protein: CSAPRGTEAFF
V gene: TRBV11-2; clone size: .; J gene: TRBJ1-2; CDR3 length: 13; CDR3 protein: CASSHRAAYGYTF
V gene: TRBV5-1; clone size: .; J gene: TRBJ1-2; CDR3 length: 17; CDR3 protein: CASSLEAPGTIVYGYTF
V gene: TRBV29-1; clone size: .; J gene: TRBJ1-2; CDR3 length: 16; CDR3 protein: CSVSMSERSSGYGYTF
V gene: TRBV2; clone size: .; J gene: TRBJ2-5; CDR3 length: 16; CDR3 protein: CASRGGLAGVQETQYF
V gene: TRBV6-4; clone size: .; J gene: TRBJ2-3; CDR3 length: 14; CDR3 protein: CASSESGGPDTQYF
V gene: TRBV6-5; clone size: .; J gene: TRBJ1-1; CDR3 length: 15; CDR3 protein: CASSYSSGKNTEAFF
V gene: TRBV4-1; clone size: .; J gene: TRBJ2-7; CDR3 length: 15; CDR3 protein: CASSLFDGISYEQYF
V gene: TRBV19; clone size: .; J gene: TRBJ1-4; CDR3 length: 15; CDR3 protein: CASSMTRITNEKLFF
V gene: TRBV18; clone size: .; J gene: TRBJ1-2; CDR3 length: 17; CDR3 protein: CASSPPIVLGPNYGYTF
V gene: TRBV9; clone size: .; J gene: TRBJ2-3; CDR3 length: 13; CDR3 protein: CASSATRSDTQYF
V gene: TRBV7-2; clone size: .; J gene: TRBJ2-7; CDR3 length: 18; CDR3 protein: CASSLEGISGFWGHEQYF
V gene: TRBV13; clone size: .; J gene: TRBJ2-3; CDR3 length: 15; CDR3 protein: CASSPQGRGTDTQYF
V gene: TRBV7-9; clone size: .; J gene: TRBJ2-7; CDR3 length: 13; CDR3 protein: CASEGQVAYEQYF
V gene: TRBV19; clone size: .; J gene: TRBJ2-3; CDR3 length: 14; CDR3 protein: CASSIKTGSDTQYF
V gene: TRBV27; clone size: once; J gene: TRBJ1-6; CDR3 length: 19; CDR3 protein: CASSQFSYRGSSYNSPLHF
V gene: TRBV4-1; clone size: .; J gene: TRBJ1-1; CDR3 length: 17; CDR3 protein: CASSQVGAGGAGPEAFF
V gene: TRBV19; clone size: .; J gene: TRBJ1-1; CDR3 length: 13; CDR3 protein: CASSMDRFTEAFF
V gene: TRBV29-1; clone size: .; J gene: TRBJ2-5; CDR3 length: 13; CDR3 protein: CSVDTIFSETQYF
V gene: TRBV15; clone size: .; J gene: TRBJ2-1; CDR3 length: 16; CDR3 protein: CATSRDMPSGDNEQFF
V gene: TRBV6-5; clone size: once; J gene: TRBJ2-7; CDR3 length: 14; CDR3 protein: CASSRKGGSYEQYF
V gene: TRBV6-5; clone size: few; J gene: TRBJ2-5; CDR3 length: 13; CDR3 protein: CASSPGAIETQYF
V gene: TRBV29-1; clone size: .; J gene: TRBJ1-2; CDR3 length: 12; CDR3 protein: CSVERGKYGYTF
V gene: TRBV7-2; clone size: few; J gene: TRBJ2-7; CDR3 length: 14; CDR3 protein: CASSSQRAKYEQYF
V gene: TRBV28; clone size: few; J gene: TRBJ1-2; CDR3 length: 15; CDR3 protein: CASERGQGSNYGYTF